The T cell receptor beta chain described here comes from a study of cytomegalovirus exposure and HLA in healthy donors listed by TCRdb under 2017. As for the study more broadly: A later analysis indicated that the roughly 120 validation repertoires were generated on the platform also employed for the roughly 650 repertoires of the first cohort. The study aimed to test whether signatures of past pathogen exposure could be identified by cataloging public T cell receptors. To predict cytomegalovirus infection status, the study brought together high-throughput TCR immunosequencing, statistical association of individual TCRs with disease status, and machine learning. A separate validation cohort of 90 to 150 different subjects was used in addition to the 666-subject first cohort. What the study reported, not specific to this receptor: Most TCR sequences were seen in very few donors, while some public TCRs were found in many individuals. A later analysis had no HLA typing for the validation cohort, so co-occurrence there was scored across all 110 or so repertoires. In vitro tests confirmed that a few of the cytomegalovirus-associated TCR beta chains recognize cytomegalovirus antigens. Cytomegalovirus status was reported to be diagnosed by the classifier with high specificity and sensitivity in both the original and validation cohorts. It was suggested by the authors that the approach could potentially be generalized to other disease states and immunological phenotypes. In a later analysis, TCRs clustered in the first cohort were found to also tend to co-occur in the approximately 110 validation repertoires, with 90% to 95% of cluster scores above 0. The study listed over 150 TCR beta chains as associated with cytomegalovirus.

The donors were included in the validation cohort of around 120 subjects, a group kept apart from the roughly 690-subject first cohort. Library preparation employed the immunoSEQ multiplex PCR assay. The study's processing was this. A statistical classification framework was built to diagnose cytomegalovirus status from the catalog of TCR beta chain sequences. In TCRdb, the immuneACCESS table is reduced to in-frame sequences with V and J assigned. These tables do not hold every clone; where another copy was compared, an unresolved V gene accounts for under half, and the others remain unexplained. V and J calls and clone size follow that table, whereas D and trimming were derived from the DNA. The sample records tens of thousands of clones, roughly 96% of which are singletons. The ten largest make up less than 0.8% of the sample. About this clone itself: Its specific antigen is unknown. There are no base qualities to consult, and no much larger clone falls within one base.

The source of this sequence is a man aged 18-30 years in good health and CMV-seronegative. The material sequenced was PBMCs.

The DNA reads as follows: TGTGCCATCAGTGGACAGGGGTTTGTAGATACGCAGTATTTT. Translated, it gives CAISGQGFVDTQYF. In this chain, TRBV10-3 is recombined with TRBJ2-3; 8 of the junction bases match TRBD1. CDR1 ENHRY and CDR2 SYGVKD are derived from the germline V gene. The CDR3 goes from the cysteine to the phenylalanine over 14 residues. Here the CDR3 DNA is all that survives: 42 bases in frame from base 1. Unmatched junction bases come to 5, with V trimmed by 4 bases and J by 5 bases.